One and the same sample provided the 23 T cell receptor beta chains below, sequenced in a study of blood T cell repertoires in COVID-19. Data came from immunoSEQ multiplex PCR; TCRdb stores just in-frame clones and leaves some out. Found here are around 300,000 clones, about 89% of them singletons; the top ten hold about 5%. The sequencing sample was made of PBMCs or T cells enriched from blood (not recorded which). The receptor set was obtained from a young woman who had recovered from COVID-19.

This chain joins TRBV7-9 and TRBJ2-1, with 8 bases lining up with TRBD1. Trimming cost V 5 bases and J 8 bases; bases outside gene matches: 11. CDR3 length: 15 amino acids. Looked up from germline, CDR1 is SEHNR and CDR2 is FQNEAQ (reference sequence). CDR3 nucleotides: TGTGCCAGCAGCGGGCCGGGACAGGTCGTCCATGAGCAGTTCTTC. It encodes CASSGPGQVVHEQFF.

The chain has TRBV4-1 and TRBJ1-1; D remains unclear. Germline values: CDR1 MGHRA, CDR2 YSYEKL. Trimming removed 4 bases from V and 6 bases from J, with 9 bases in between. This CDR3 spans 12 amino acids. DNA of the CDR3: TGCGCCAGCAGCCCGACGGGAGCTGAAGCTTTCTTT. It translates to CASSPTGAEAFF.

The chain uses TRBV4-2 and TRBJ2-5, with D hard to call. The CDR3 is 14 residues long. The germline gives CDR1 LGHNA, CDR2 YNFKEQ. Trimming took 4 bases from V and 4 from J, leaving 13 bases between them. The CDR3 region has the DNA TGTGCCAGCAGCCCTCCAAGCCGCCCAGAGACCCAGTACTTC. Translation: CASSPPSRPETQYF.

CDR3 DNA sequence: TGTGCCAGCAGCGTAAGCGGGGACTACAATGAGCAGTTCTTC. This translates into CASSVSGDYNEQFF. V gene TRBV9 combines with J gene TRBJ2-1; 7 bases line up with TRBD2. CDR1 SGDLS and CDR2 YYNGEE come from the germline V gene. The J segment lost 3 bases and the V segment lost 1 base, leaving 1 base of the junction unmatched. This CDR3 contains 14 residues.

The CDR3 protein is CAWSYGDRGRETQYF. CDR3 bases: TGTGCCTGGAGTTACGGGGACAGGGGGAGAGAGACCCAGTACTTC. The chain uses TRBV30 and TRBJ2-5, with 11 bases aligning to TRBD1. The V gene end was trimmed by 2 bases and the J gene end by 4 bases; junction bases not matched to a gene: 6. Germline V gene sequence: CDR1 GTSNPN, CDR2 SVGIG (reference sequence). This CDR3 contains 15 residues.

The chain combines TRBV6-5 with TRBJ1-1; no reliable D call. V was trimmed by 0 bases and J by 4 bases, leaving 12 bases between them. CDR3 length: 15 residues. In germline, CDR1 is MNHEY, CDR2 SVGAGI. CDR3 in DNA: TGTGCCAGCAGTTACTCGAGTCTGGGCAGCACTGAAGCTTTCTTT. Translating it yields CASSYSSLGSTEAFF.

As concerns this clone: The germline gene is not matched at one end of the junction; a read error may be the cause. The rearrangement uses TRBV7-7 and TRBJ2-1, with 12 nucleotides matching TRBD2. The CDR3 has 14 amino acids. Germline V lookup: CDR1 SSHAT, CDR2 FNYEAQ (reference sequence). CDR3 sequence (DNA): TGTGCTAGCAGTTATGGACTAGCGGGGAATGAGCAGTTCTTC. The encoded protein is CASSYGLAGNEQFF.

The chain couples TRBV2 to TRBJ1-6; D is possibly TRBD1 (5 bases). Trimming removed 1 base at V and 8 bases at J, with 12 bases between. The CDR3 runs to 15 residues. Germline-derived CDR1 and CDR2 are SNHLY and FYNNEI. This CDR3 reads CASSEVQGGDSPLHF. In DNA form, the CDR3 reads TGTGCCAGCAGTGAAGTGCAGGGTGGGGATTCACCCCTCCACTTT. The full variable domain, in which reference TRBV2 and TRBJ1-6 provide the parts outside the CDR3, is EPEVTQTPSHQVTQMGQEVILRCVPISNHLYFYWYRQILGQKVEFLVSFYNNEISEKSEIFDDQFSVERPDGSNFTLKIRSTKLEDSAMYFCASSEVQGGDSPLHFGNGTRLTVT.

The chain joins TRBV5-1 to TRBJ1-1; 9 bases are shared with TRBD1. Trimming removed 4 bases from V and 7 bases from J; junction bases left unmatched: 5. Looked up from germline, CDR1 is SGHRS and CDR2 is YFSETQ. The CDR3 covers 13 residues. CDR3 amino acids: CASSRTGANEAFF. CDR3 sequence (DNA): TGCGCCAGCAGCCGGACAGGGGCAAATGAAGCTTTCTTT.

The V call is TRBV19, the J call TRBJ2-7, with TRBD2 identical over 11 bases. V was pared by 5 bases and J by 1 base, with 10 bases of the junction left unmatched. Germline lookup yields CDR1 LNHDA and CDR2 SQIVND (reference sequence). This CDR3 is built from 17 residues. CDR3 bases: TGTGCCAGTAGTGTCATCAAAGGGACTAGCGGTTCCTACGAGCAGTACTTC. Translating gives CASSVIKGTSGSYEQYF.

In this sample, this clone turned up once. The chain joins TRBV9 to TRBJ2-2, with TRBD2 matching 7 bases. The V and J ends lost 0 bases and 3 bases, in that order; junction bases with no gene match: 8. This CDR3 has 17 amino acids. Per germline, CDR1 SGDLS and CDR2 YYNGEE. The CDR3 loop reads CASSVAPSGQYTGELFF. CDR3 in DNA: TGTGCCAGCAGCGTAGCGCCTAGCGGCCAATACACCGGGGAGCTGTTTTTT.

The genes are TRBV7-6 and TRBJ2-7, with 9 bases identical to TRBD2. Germline V lookup: CDR1 SGHVS, CDR2 FNYEAQ. Trimming at V came to 5 bases and at J to 2 bases, leaving 4 bases not matched to a gene. The CDR3 runs 14 residues. The CDR3 region has the DNA TGTGCCAGCAGCCTGATAGCGGGGGCCTACGAGCAGTACTTC. Its translation: CASSLIAGAYEQYF.

This clone was observed once. This chain joins TRBV4-3 and TRBJ2-1; no definite D call. Germline V lookup: CDR1 LGHNA, CDR2 YSLEER. The ends were cut back, 4 bases at V and 4 bases at J, with 11 bases in the middle. There are 14 residues in the CDR3. Here the CDR3 reads CASSPSVSYNEQFF. In DNA form, the CDR3 reads TGCGCCAGCAGCCCCAGCGTGAGTTACAATGAGCAGTTCTTC.

The chain is built from TRBV4-3 and TRBJ2-3; 10 bases are shared with TRBD2. Germline trimming cut 2 bases from V and 5 bases from J; bases unmatched to any gene: 13. Germline CDR1 and CDR2: LGHNA and YSLEER. CDR3 length equals 18 residues. In DNA, the CDR3 is TGCGCCAGCAGCCAAAGGGTTGGAGGACTAGCGGCGATAGATACGCAGTATTTT. Translated, it gives CASSQRVGGLAAIDTQYF.

The chain joins TRBV4-1 to TRBJ2-3; TRBD2 agrees at 7 bases. V lost 4 bases to trimming and J lost 6 bases; unmatched junction nucleotides: 16. The germline gives CDR1 MGHRA, CDR2 YSYEKL. This CDR3 comprises 17 residues. Here the CDR3 reads CASSRKIASGEGDTQYF. CDR3 coding DNA: TGCGCCAGCAGCCGGAAGATAGCCAGCGGGGAAGGCGATACGCAGTATTTT.

As DNA, the CDR3 is TGCGCCAGCAGCCCACAACTAGCCAAAGAGACCCAGTACTTC. This encodes CASSPQLAKETQYF. The chain uses TRBV4-1 and TRBJ2-5; D might be TRBD2 (6 bases). There are 14 residues in the CDR3. Trimming removed 4 bases at V and 3 bases at J, with 12 bases between. The germline CDR1 and CDR2 sequences are MGHRA and YSYEKL.

The count of this clone is one. The CDR3 coding sequence is TGTGCGAGCGGGACAGAGAATTACGAGCAGTACTTC. Protein: CASGTENYEQYF. The J gene is TRBJ2-7, the V gene TRBV2; D might be TRBD1 or TRBD2, each matching 7 bases. Germline CDR1 and CDR2: SNHLY and FYNNEI. The CDR3 length is 12 residues.

The chain uses TRBV5-6 and TRBJ2-7, with D possibly being TRBD1 (5 bases). CDR1 is SGHDT, CDR2 YYEEEE, per germline. The CDR3 spans 12 residues. Trimming cost V 2 bases and J 8 bases, with 11 bases left between them. The CDR3 loop reads CASSFPTGQQYF. For the CDR3, the DNA is TGTGCCAGCAGCTTTCCAACAGGCCAGCAGTACTTC. Combining the CDR3 with reference TRBV5-6 and TRBJ2-7 gives the whole variable domain DAGVTQSPTHLIKTRGQQVTLRCSPKSGHDTVSWYQQALGQGPQFIFQYYEEEERQRGNFPDRFSGHQFPNYSSELNVNALLLGDSALYLCASSFPTGQQYFGPGTRLTVT.

The chain combines TRBV6-1 with TRBJ2-3; D is perhaps TRBD2 (5 bases). This CDR3 is built from 17 residues. The germline V gene encodes CDR1 MNHNS and CDR2 SASEGT. Trimming took off 2 bases at V and 5 bases at J, with 20 bases between the two ends. CDR3 protein: CASSEKIRAEVGDTQYF. Written as DNA, the CDR3 is TGTGCCAGCAGTGAAAAGATTCGGGCGGAGGTAGGAGATACGCAGTATTTT.

This chain uses TRBV18 with TRBJ2-7, with TRBD1 identical over 7 bases. The J segment lost 2 bases and the V segment lost 3 bases, leaving 7 bases of the junction unmatched. Germline CDR1 is KGHSH and CDR2 is LQKENI. This CDR3 is 15 amino acids long. CDR3 residues: CASSPVRGLPYEQYF. The CDR3 nucleotides are TGTGCCAGCTCACCTGTGAGGGGGCTGCCCTACGAGCAGTACTTC.

The rearrangement joins TRBV11-2 to TRBJ2-7, with 7 bases aligning to TRBD1. Looked up from germline, CDR1 is SGHAT and CDR2 is FQNNGV. This CDR3 contains 15 residues. V dropped 0 bases and J dropped 1; count of bases not matched to a gene: 3. The CDR3 reads CASSLEWGQSYEQYF. The CDR3 DNA sequence: TGTGCCAGCAGCTTAGAATGGGGACAGTCCTACGAGCAGTACTTC. Variable domain in full (rest from reference TRBV11-2 and TRBJ2-7): EAGVAQSPRYKIIEKRQSVAFWCNPISGHATLYWYQQILGQGPKLLIQFQNNGVVDDSQLPKDRFSAERLKGVDSTLKIQPAKLEDSAVYLCASSLEWGQSYEQYFGPGTRLTVT.

V is TRBV15 and J is TRBJ1-1, with D possibly TRBD1 on 5 matching bases. V was cut by 1 base and J by 2 bases, with 14 bases left in between. Germline loops: CDR1 LNHNV, CDR2 YYDKDF (reference sequence). The CDR3 is 16 residues long. CDR3 residues: CATSRVFTGVNTEAFF. CDR3 nucleotide sequence: TGTGCCACCAGCAGAGTGTTTACAGGAGTTAACACTGAAGCTTTCTTT. Variable domain in full (rest from reference TRBV15 and TRBJ1-1): DAMVIQNPRYQVTQFGKPVTLSCSQTLNHNVMYWYQQKSSQAPKLLFHYYDKDFNNEADTPDNFQSRRPNTSFCFLDIRSPGLGDTAMYLCATSRVFTGVNTEAFFGQGTRLTVV.

This chain connects TRBV7-2 to TRBJ2-1; TRBD2 is a possible D gene (6 bases). V shed 1 base and J shed 6 bases, with 10 bases lying between them. CDR3 size: 14 residues. Germline V gene lookup returns CDR1 SGHTA and CDR2 FQGNSA. CDR3 sequence reads: CASSLGLDPNEQFF. The CDR3 DNA sequence: TGTGCCAGCAGCTTAGGACTAGATCCCAATGAGCAGTTCTTC.